One sample yielded the 30 T cell receptor beta chains listed below, sequenced in a study of cytomegalovirus exposure and HLA in healthy donors. Assay: immunoSEQ multiplex PCR; the TCRdb copy retains only in-frame clones and omits some. The sample comprises 120,000 or so clones, about 89% of which are singletons, and approximately 2% rests with the top ten. The specimen sequenced was PBMCs. The receptors stem from a woman aged 18-29 years in good health and CMV-seronegative.

This rearrangement joins TRBV5-1 to TRBJ2-1; 8 bases agree with TRBD1. V shed 4 bases, J shed 2 bases, and the junction held 2 bases outside the gene matches. Germline V lookup: CDR1 SGHRS, CDR2 YFSETQ. This CDR3 has 14 amino acids. CDR3: CASSRQGTYNEQFF. The CDR3 DNA follows: TGCGCCAGCAGCAGACAGGGGACCTACAATGAGCAGTTCTTC.

The chain is built from TRBV30 and TRBJ2-4; D ambiguous. CDR3 length equals 16 residues. V lost 0 bases to trimming and J lost 1 base, with 13 bases between them. CDR1 is GTSNPN, CDR2 SVGIG, per germline (reference sequence). The CDR3 region is CAWSVLIGQAKNIQYF. CDR3 nucleotides: TGTGCCTGGAGTGTACTAATTGGCCAGGCCAAAAACATTCAGTACTTC.

This chain joins TRBV25-1 and TRBJ2-7; 9 nucleotides match TRBD1. V trimming: 4 bases; J trimming: 6 bases; junction bases outside the gene matches: 4. Germline lookup yields CDR1 MGHDK and CDR2 SYGVNS. The CDR3 is 13 residues long. In DNA form, the CDR3 reads TGTGCCAGCAGTGTGACAGGGGGTGCCGAGCAGTACTTC. It is translated as CASSVTGGAEQYF.

The chain recombines TRBV28 with TRBJ1-2; no reliable D call. The V gene's germline CDR1 is MDHEN and CDR2 SYDVKM. This CDR3 has 15 amino acids. Trimming took 2 bases from V and 7 from J, leaving 17 bases between them. CDR3 DNA sequence: TGTGCCAGCAGTTTAACTGAGCTATCCTATGTTGGCTACACCTTC. It codes for CASSLTELSYVGYTF.

The chain carries TRBV6-5 and TRBJ2-7; 7 nucleotides agree with TRBD1. CDR1 MNHEY and CDR2 SVGAGI come from the germline V gene. J lost 1 base, V lost 2 bases, and 8 bases had no gene match. The CDR3 runs 16 residues. CDR3 loop: CASSYGWGTESYEQYF. CDR3 nucleotides: TGTGCCAGCAGTTACGGCTGGGGGACAGAGTCCTACGAGCAGTACTTC.

This chain links TRBV4-2 with TRBJ1-1, with 8 bases aligning to TRBD1. From germline, CDR1 is LGHNA and CDR2 YNFKEQ. The CDR3 has 15 residues. V was clipped by 8 bases and J by 0 bases; unmatched bases: 8. CDR3 region: CASQGQGSLNTEAFF. The DNA for the CDR3 is TGTGCCAGCCAAGGACAGGGCTCGTTGAACACTGAAGCTTTCTTT.

This clone was counted a few times. A read error may account for a junction end that differs from germline. This sequence joins TRBV13 and TRBJ2-7, with 14 bases lining up with TRBD2. CDR3 length: 15 residues. Looked up from germline, CDR1 is PRHDT and CDR2 is FYEKMQ (reference sequence). CDR3 in DNA: TGTGCCAGCAGCCTAGGGACTAGCGGGAGCTACGAGCAGTACTTC. Translating gives CASSLGTSGSYEQYF.

The genes are TRBV28 and TRBJ1-2; no clear D. V was cut by 2 bases and J by 8 bases, with 12 bases left in between. Per the germline V gene, CDR1 is MDHEN and CDR2 is SYDVKM. This CDR3 has 13 residues. The CDR3 loop is CASSLIISYGYTF. The DNA for the CDR3 is TGTGCCAGCAGTTTAATTATCAGTTACGGCTACACCTTC.

V usage is TRBV2 and J usage is TRBJ1-5, with 9 bases fitting TRBD1. CDR3 length: 16 residues. Germline loops: CDR1 SNHLY, CDR2 FYNNEI. J was trimmed by 6 bases and V by 2 bases; bases with no gene match: 8. The CDR3: CASSEWGQGGPQPQHF. The CDR3 region has the DNA TGTGCCAGCAGTGAATGGGGACAGGGAGGGCCTCAGCCCCAGCATTTT.

V and J are TRBV30 and TRBJ1-1; D remains ambiguous. The CDR3 runs to 14 residues. CDR1 and CDR2 (germline): GTSNPN, SVGIG (reference sequence). V lost 0 bases and J lost 1, with 9 bases in between. The CDR3 is CAWSVGGGNTEAFF. CDR3 sequence (DNA): TGTGCCTGGAGTGTGGGCGGAGGGAACACTGAAGCTTTCTTT.

This clone was picked up one time. The J gene is TRBJ2-5, the V gene TRBV5-4; a weak D match, TRBD2 (5 bases). V was shortened by 0 bases and J by 1 base, with 13 bases between the two germline ends. The V gene's germline CDR1 is SGHNT and CDR2 YYREEE (reference sequence). This CDR3 contains 16 residues. The CDR3 DNA follows: TGTGCCAGCAGCTTGGAAGCTCGTGGGAGCCAAGAGACCCAGTACTTC. Translation: CASSLEARGSQETQYF.

The chain employs TRBV21-1 and TRBJ2-2; TRBD1, the D gene given by the table, was not confirmed from the DNA. TRBV21-1 is designated a pseudogene. This CDR3 is 19 amino acids long. The CDR3 bases are TGTGCCAGCAGCAAAGGAGGGACAGGGCACGAGTCTTTCACCGGGGAGCTGTTTTTT. Amino acid sequence: CASSKGGTGHESFTGELFF.

The table lists this clone with a few counts. The CDR3 here is CASSLSPDRTSEAFF. In DNA, the CDR3 is TGTGCCAGCAGCTTAAGCCCTGACAGGACCTCTGAAGCTTTCTTT. The rearrangement joins TRBV7-6 to TRBJ1-1; possibly TRBD1 for D (6 bases). Germline V gene lookup returns CDR1 SGHVS and CDR2 FNYEAQ. Trimming left V 2 bases short and J 6 bases short, with 16 bases between. The CDR3 extends over 15 amino acids.

The chain has TRBV6-1 and TRBJ2-5; tentatively, D is TRBD1 (6 bases). V lost 1 base, J lost 1 base, and 10 bases lay in between. This CDR3 region has 15 residues. Germline assignment: CDR1 MNHNS and CDR2 SASEGT. CDR3 bases: TGTGCCAGCAGTGAAGTCTGGACAGCCCAAGAGACCCAGTACTTC. Translated: CASSEVWTAQETQYF.

CDR3 sequence (DNA): TGTGCCAGTAGTATAGTAGCGGGAGGGATCCATGAGCAGTTCTTC. Translated, it gives CASSIVAGGIHEQFF. J is TRBJ2-1 and V is TRBV19, with 11 bases identical to TRBD2. Germline V gene data show CDR1 as LNHDA and CDR2 as SQIVND (reference sequence). This CDR3 has 15 residues. J gave up 8 bases and V 1 base, and 4 bases lay outside the gene matches.

There are a few counts of this clone. V and J are TRBV7-8 and TRBJ2-7, with 7 bases fitting TRBD2. The CDR3 extends over 15 amino acids. The V and J ends lost 2 bases and 0 bases, in that order; junction bases with no gene match: 4. CDR1 is SGHVS and CDR2 is FQNEAQ in the germline V gene. The CDR3 DNA is TGTGCCAGCAGCTTACCCGGGAGGCCCTCCTACGAGCAGTACTTC. Its protein product is CASSLPGRPSYEQYF.

The chain recombines TRBV5-1 with TRBJ1-1, with TRBD1 matching over 7 bases. CDR1 and CDR2 (germline): SGHRS, YFSETQ. The CDR3 loop spans 13 amino acids. J was trimmed by 7 bases and V by 4 bases; bases with no gene match: 7. CDR3: CASSEDRVGEAFF. CDR3 coding DNA: TGCGCCAGCAGCGAAGACAGGGTCGGTGAAGCTTTCTTT.

The rearrangement links TRBV4-1 to TRBJ1-2, with a weak D call TRBD1 (5 bases). The germline gives CDR1 MGHRA, CDR2 YSYEKL. Trimming shortened V by 3 bases and J by 13 bases, and 18 bases separated the two germline ends. The CDR3 has 13 residues. The CDR3 is CASSQQDRQLTTF. Here the CDR3 DNA reads TGCGCCAGCAGCCAGCAAGACAGACAACTCACCACCTTC.

J is TRBJ1-2 and V is TRBV18, with TRBD1 matching 12 bases. V dropped 5 bases and J dropped 7; count of bases not matched to a gene: 8. There are 15 residues in the CDR3. The V gene's germline CDR1 is KGHSH and CDR2 LQKENI. The CDR3 DNA is TGTGCCAGCTCAGAAGGGACAGGGGGCGAGTTTGGCTACACCTTC. Translating it yields CASSEGTGGEFGYTF.

The chain is built from TRBV15 and TRBJ2-7; D gene uncertain. V lost 1 base, J lost 0 bases, and 10 bases lay in between. Germline values: CDR1 LNHNV, CDR2 YYDKDF (reference sequence). The CDR3 runs to 15 residues. The DNA for the CDR3 is TGTGCCACCAGCAGAGTAGCCAGCGACTCCTACGAGCAGTACTTC. Its translation: CATSRVASDSYEQYF.

The V gene is TRBV19, the J gene TRBJ2-1, with a tentative D call TRBD1 (6 bases). The CDR3 loop spans 15 amino acids. Germline CDR1 reads LNHDA; CDR2 reads SQIVND (reference sequence). The V gene lost 1 base and the J gene lost 8 bases, with 15 bases spanning the gap. CDR3 region: CASSIVGGAGDEQFF. For the CDR3, the DNA is TGTGCCAGTAGTATAGTAGGGGGAGCAGGCGATGAGCAGTTCTTC.

This chain connects TRBV5-1 to TRBJ2-1, with a tentative D call TRBD2 (5 bases). With 4 bases removed from V and 8 bases from J, the gap between germline ends came to 13 bases. The CDR3 sequence is 13 residues long. The germline V gene has CDR1 SGHRS and CDR2 YFSETQ. CDR3 nucleotides: TGCGCCAGCAGCCGTAGTACCGGGGATGAGCAGTTCTTC. Amino acids: CASSRSTGDEQFF.

The CDR3 region has the DNA TGTGCCAGCAGTGCACAACCGGGACAGGCTAATGGCTACACCTTC. The encoded protein is CASSAQPGQANGYTF. The chain links TRBV27 to TRBJ1-2; 8 positions match TRBD1. This CDR3 has 15 residues. The V and J ends lost 5 bases and 6 bases, in that order; junction bases with no gene match: 11. Germline values: CDR1 MNHEY, CDR2 SMNVEV (reference sequence).

The rearrangement joins TRBV5-4 to TRBJ2-3, with a weak D call TRBD2 (6 bases). V was shortened by 1 base and J by 6 bases, with 9 bases between the two germline ends. The length of the CDR3 is 13 residues. Germline CDR1 reads SGHNT; CDR2 reads YYREEE (reference sequence). In DNA form, the CDR3 reads TGTGCCAGCAGCTTGCAACTAGCTGATACGCAGTATTTT. Encoded protein: CASSLQLADTQYF.

DNA of the CDR3: TGTGCCAGCAGTTTATATTCAGGAGGTGTCACTGAAGCTTTCTTT. It encodes CASSLYSGGVTEAFF. The rearrangement links TRBV28 to TRBJ1-1; D unclear. Germline V gives CDR1 MDHEN, CDR2 SYDVKM. This CDR3 is 15 amino acids long. V shed 1 base and J shed 4 bases, with 13 bases lying between them.

The chain links TRBV11-2 to TRBJ2-1, with TRBD1 matching 7 bases. The length of the CDR3 is 15 residues. V gave up 6 bases and J gave up 4 bases; unmatched junction bases: 9. Germline CDR1 is SGHAT and CDR2 is FQNNGV. CDR3 protein: CASRPPGQTYNEQFF. The CDR3 nucleotides are TGTGCCAGCAGACCGCCGGGACAGACTTACAATGAGCAGTTCTTC.

The rearrangement uses TRBV28 and TRBJ2-2, with 12 nucleotides matching TRBD2. Germline V gives CDR1 MDHEN, CDR2 SYDVKM. The CDR3 runs to 15 residues. Trimming cost V 5 bases and J 8 bases; bases outside gene matches: 6. The CDR3 nucleotides are TGTGCCAGCAGTGCAGGACTAGCGGGAAGTGGGGAGCTGTTTTTT. Translating it yields CASSAGLAGSGELFF.

This chain connects TRBV4-1 to TRBJ2-7; 8 positions match TRBD1. CDR3 length: 16 residues. The germline CDR1 and CDR2 sequences are MGHRA and YSYEKL. V was clipped by 0 bases and J by 3 bases; unmatched bases: 7. The CDR3 DNA is TGCGCCAGCAGCCAAGAATTGTCAGGGGGCCACTACGAGCAGTACTTC. It translates to CASSQELSGGHYEQYF.

The V and J genes are TRBV5-4 and TRBJ2-7, with 7 bases that match TRBD2. CDR1 and CDR2 from the germline V gene are SGHNT and YYREEE (reference sequence). V dropped 3 bases and J dropped 4; count of bases not matched to a gene: 10. The CDR3 totals 15 residues. The CDR3 sequence is CASSYGGSRAYEQYF. CDR3 sequence (DNA): TGTGCCAGCAGCTACGGCGGGAGTAGGGCATACGAGCAGTACTTC.

The chain carries TRBV18 and TRBJ1-5; 9 bases are a match to TRBD1. The CDR3 extends over 14 amino acids. Losses at the gene ends were 6 bases for V and 4 bases for J; bases not matched to a gene: 4. Germline V gene data show CDR1 as KGHSH and CDR2 as LQKENI. This CDR3 reads CASSPTGGNQPQHF. The CDR3, as DNA: TGTGCCAGCTCGCCGACAGGGGGGAATCAGCCCCAGCATTTT.